The clone carrying this TCR beta chain appeared a few times. Its target is unknown. Vbeta (60) and Jbeta (13) primers were used in the PCR. Here immunoSEQ multiplex PCR was the method, and the copy in TCRdb shows in-frame clones only, minus some. Of about 100,000 clones in the sample, roughly three quarters were seen once. This record comes from a study of cytomegalovirus exposure and HLA in healthy donors. Study information: One earlier analysis, a look at 180 million or so T cells, found roughly 120 million unique TCR beta sequences. Study results and limitations: Immune exposure data for these donors was limited to CMV serostatus. Rare TCR sequences predominated, though certain public TCRs were found in many donors. TCR beta sequences reportedly predicted most subjects' HLA-A and HLA-B alleles accurately.

Sample: PBMCs. The sequence derives from a woman between 45 and 60 years old in good health and CMV-seropositive.

The CDR3 is CASSIHAVPGQPNTEAFF. The CDR3 DNA is TGTGCCAGTAGTATCCATGCTGTGCCGGGACAGCCGAACACTGAAGCTTTCTTT. This chain links TRBV19 with TRBJ1-1; TRBD1 agrees at 7 bases. CDR1 and CDR2 (germline): LNHDA, SQIVND (reference sequence). With V trimmed by 3 bases and J by 1 base, 14 bases remained unmatched. The CDR3 is 18 amino acids.